These T cell receptor beta chains were read from a single sample in a study of naive and memory T cell subsets. TCRdb ran MiXCR on the UMI-ligation and nested PCR reads and lists one entry per CDR3 protein. The repertoire holds 130,000 to 150,000 distinct CDR3 sequences, with 22% as singletons. Sequences were obtained from naive CD4+ T cells from blood. These receptor sequences come from a human donor in good health. CDR3s include the opening cysteine and the closing phenylalanine or tryptophan. D genes are given only for firm matches. Only some rows state a clone size, as once, few, many or a class for expanded clones.

d_call	clone_size	v_call	j_call	cdr3_aa	cdr3_nt
TRBD2	NA	TRBV7-2	TRBJ2-7	CASSPPRFAGVEQYF	TGTGCCAGCAGTCCCCCGAGATTCGCGGGGGTCGAGCAGTACTTC
TRBD1	NA	TRBV6-5	TRBJ2-7	CASNRDRGSYEQYF	TGTGCCAGCAATAGGGACAGGGGCTCCTACGAGCAGTACTTC
NA	few	TRBV7-2	TRBJ2-5	CASSLGGRGEETQYF	TGTGCCAGCAGCTTAGGTGGTAGGGGGGAAGAGACCCAGTACTTC
NA	NA	TRBV7-9	TRBJ1-2	CASSRGRDGYTF	TGTGCCAGCAGCCGGGGCAGGGATGGCTACACCTTC
TRBD2	few	TRBV7-2	TRBJ2-1	CASSFTSGTYNEQFF	TGTGCCAGCAGCTTCACGAGCGGGACCTACAATGAGCAGTTCTTC
TRBD2	many	TRBV10-3	TRBJ2-3	CAISALATDTQYF	TGTGCCATCAGTGCACTAGCGACAGATACGCAGTATTTT
NA	many	TRBV28	TRBJ2-3	CASTDRDTQYF	TGTGCCAGCACTGACAGAGATACGCAGTATTTT
TRBD1	NA	TRBV20-1	TRBJ2-1	CSARDLGRQGGTSYNEQFF	TGCAGTGCTAGAGATCTCGGCAGACAGGGGGGAACCTCCTACAATGAGCAGTTCTTC
NA	NA	TRBV27	TRBJ2-4	CASKKGGAQNIQYF	TGTGCCAGCAAAAAAGGGGGAGCCCAAAACATTCAGTACTTC
TRBD1	few	TRBV28	TRBJ1-1	CASSDRGFTEAFF	TGTGCCAGCAGTGACAGGGGGTTCACTGAAGCTTTCTTT
TRBD1	few	TRBV20-1	TRBJ1-4	CSARKKGTGDEKLFF	TGCAGTGCTAGGAAAAAGGGGACAGGGGATGAAAAACTGTTTTTT
NA	many	TRBV6-5	TRBJ2-2	CASSYSSGREGLFF	TGTGCCAGCAGTTACTCCTCGGGCAGGGAAGGGCTGTTTTTT
NA	many	TRBV3-1	TRBJ2-7	CASSRTRERINEQYF	TGTGCCAGCAGCCGGACCCGGGAGAGAATCAACGAGCAGTACTTC
TRBD1	NA	TRBV28	TRBJ2-4	CASGVLGQGLGNIQYF	TGTGCCAGCGGAGTCCTGGGACAGGGTCTCGGGAACATTCAGTACTTC
TRBD2	NA	TRBV20-1	TRBJ2-1	CSASDGRINEQFF	TGCAGTGCTAGCGACGGGAGGATTAATGAGCAGTTCTTC
NA	NA	TRBV7-9	TRBJ1-1	CASSLSATTEAFF	TGTGCCAGCAGCTTAAGTGCGACCACTGAAGCTTTCTTT
NA	few	TRBV28	TRBJ2-1	CATAAGEGWNEQFF	TGTGCCACCGCTGCCGGTGAGGGGTGGAATGAGCAGTTCTTC
NA	few	TRBV20-1	TRBJ2-1	CSATPWTASSYNEQFF	TGCAGTGCTACTCCCTGGACAGCGAGCTCCTACAATGAGCAGTTCTTC
NA	NA	TRBV4-3	TRBJ2-3	CASSQVGRPGRRITDTQYF	TGCGCCAGCAGCCAAGTGGGACGCCCGGGACGGAGGATCACAGATACGCAGTATTTT
TRBD1	NA	TRBV5-1	TRBJ1-1	CASSFQGVEHTEAFF	TGCGCCAGCAGCTTCCAGGGGGTAGAGCACACTGAAGCTTTCTTT
NA	NA	TRBV7-9	TRBJ2-1	CASSPLIGRAGYYNEQFF	TGTGCCAGCAGCCCCCTGATTGGCAGGGCTGGGTACTACAATGAGCAGTTCTTC
NA	NA	TRBV6-5	TRBJ2-6	CASSFRDGQAGANVLTF	TGTGCCAGCAGTTTCAGGGACGGGCAGGCTGGGGCCAACGTCCTGACTTTC
TRBD1	NA	TRBV5-1	TRBJ2-5	CASSLLDREQETQYF	TGCGCCAGCAGCTTACTAGACAGGGAACAAGAGACCCAGTACTTC
TRBD2	many	TRBV6-5	TRBJ2-7	CASTLTSGSYEQYF	TGTGCCAGCACCTTGACTAGCGGCTCCTACGAGCAGTACTTC
NA	few	TRBV20-1	TRBJ2-1	CSAKTDDNEQFF	TGCAGTGCTAAGACAGATGACAATGAGCAGTTCTTC
TRBD2	few	TRBV20-1	TRBJ2-3	CSAVTSGRGKLSTDTQYF	TGCAGTGCTGTGACAAGCGGGAGAGGGAAGCTTAGCACAGATACGCAGTATTTT
NA	NA	TRBV28	TRBJ2-1	CASGTDSARSYNEQFF	TGTGCCAGCGGAACTGACTCAGCCCGCTCCTACAATGAGCAGTTCTTC